This entry is about one T cell receptor (beta chain). The CDR3 spans 13 residues. After removal of 5 bases from V and 7 bases from J, the junction contained 4 bases not matched to a gene. Germline-derived CDR1 and CDR2 are MNHEY and SVGAGI. The data stem from a study of T cell changes during pregnancy in multiple sclerosis. The table came from immunoSEQ multiplex PCR; TCRdb's copy has only in-frame clones and leaves some out. The sample has about 53,000 clones; about 93% are singletons. This sequence originates from a female donor with multiple sclerosis, enrolled in a pregnancy study. The genes are TRBV6-5 and TRBJ1-4; 7 bases align to TRBD1. Source: CD4+ T cells from peripheral blood mononuclear cells, taken in the third trimester of pregnancy. The DNA for the CDR3 is TGTGCCAGCAGTCCCCGACAGGGTGAAAAACTGTTTTTT. This codes for CASSPRQGEKLFF.